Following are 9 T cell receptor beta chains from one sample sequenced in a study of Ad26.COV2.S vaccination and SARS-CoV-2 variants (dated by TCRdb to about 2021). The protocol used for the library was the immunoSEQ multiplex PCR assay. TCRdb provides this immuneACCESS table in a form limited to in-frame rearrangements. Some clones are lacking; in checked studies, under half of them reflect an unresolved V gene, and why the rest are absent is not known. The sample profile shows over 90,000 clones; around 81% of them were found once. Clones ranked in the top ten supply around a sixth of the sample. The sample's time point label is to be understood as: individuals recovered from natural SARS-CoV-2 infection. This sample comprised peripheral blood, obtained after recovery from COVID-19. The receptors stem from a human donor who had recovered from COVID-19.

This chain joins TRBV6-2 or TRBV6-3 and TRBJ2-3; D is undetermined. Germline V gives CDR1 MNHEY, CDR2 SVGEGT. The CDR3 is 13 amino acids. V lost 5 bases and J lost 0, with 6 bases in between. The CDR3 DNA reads TGTGCCAGCAGTACCCTTAGCACAGATACGCAGTATTTT. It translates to CASSTLSTDTQYF.

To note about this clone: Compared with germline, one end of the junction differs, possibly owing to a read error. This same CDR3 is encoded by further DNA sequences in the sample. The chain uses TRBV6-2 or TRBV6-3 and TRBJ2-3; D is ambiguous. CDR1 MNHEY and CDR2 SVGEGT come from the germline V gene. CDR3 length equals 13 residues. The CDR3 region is CASSYWSTDTQYF. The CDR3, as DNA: TGTGCCAGTAGTTACTGGAGCACAGATACGCAGTATTTT.

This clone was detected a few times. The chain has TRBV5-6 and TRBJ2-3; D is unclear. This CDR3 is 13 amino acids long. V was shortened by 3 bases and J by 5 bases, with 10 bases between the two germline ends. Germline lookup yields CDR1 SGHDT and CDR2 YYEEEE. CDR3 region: CASSYTDGDTQYF. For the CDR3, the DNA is TGTGCCAGCAGCTACACGGATGGAGATACGCAGTATTTT.

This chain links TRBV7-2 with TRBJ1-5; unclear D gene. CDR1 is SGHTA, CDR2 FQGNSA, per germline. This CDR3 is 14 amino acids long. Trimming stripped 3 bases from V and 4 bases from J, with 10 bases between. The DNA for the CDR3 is TGTGCCAGCAGCTTGGGAGGGTTTAATCAGCCCCAGCATTTT. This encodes CASSLGGFNQPQHF.

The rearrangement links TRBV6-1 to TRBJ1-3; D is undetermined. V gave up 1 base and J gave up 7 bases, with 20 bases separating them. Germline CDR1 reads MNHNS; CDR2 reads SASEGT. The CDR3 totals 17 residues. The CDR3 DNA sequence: TGTGCCAGCAGTGAAGTTCCCAGGACTCTCGGAAGTAACACCATATATTTT. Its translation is CASSEVPRTLGSNTIYF.

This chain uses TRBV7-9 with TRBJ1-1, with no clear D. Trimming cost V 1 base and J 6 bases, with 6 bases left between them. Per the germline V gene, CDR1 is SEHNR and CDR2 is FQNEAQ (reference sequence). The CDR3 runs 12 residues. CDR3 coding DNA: TGTGCCAGCAGCTTAGAGGTCTCTGAAGCTTTCTTT. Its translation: CASSLEVSEAFF.

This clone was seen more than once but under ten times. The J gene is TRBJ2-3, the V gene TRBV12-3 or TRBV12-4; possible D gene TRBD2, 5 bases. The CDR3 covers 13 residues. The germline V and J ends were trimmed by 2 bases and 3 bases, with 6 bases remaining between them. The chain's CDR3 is CASSLRGTDTQYF. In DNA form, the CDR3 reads TGTGCCAGCAGTTTACGCGGGACAGATACGCAGTATTTT.

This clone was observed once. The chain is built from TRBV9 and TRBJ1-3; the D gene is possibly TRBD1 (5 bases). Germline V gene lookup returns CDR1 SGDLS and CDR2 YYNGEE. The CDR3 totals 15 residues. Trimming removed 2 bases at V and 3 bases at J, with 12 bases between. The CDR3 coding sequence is TGTGCCAGCAGCGTCTCCGGGGACCTTGGAAACACCATATATTTT. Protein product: CASSVSGDLGNTIYF.

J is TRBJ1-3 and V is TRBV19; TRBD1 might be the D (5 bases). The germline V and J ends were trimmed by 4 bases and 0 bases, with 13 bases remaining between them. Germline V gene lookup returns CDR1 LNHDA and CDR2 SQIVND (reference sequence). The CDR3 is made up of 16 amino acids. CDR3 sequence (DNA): TGTGCCAGTAGTAGGGGACGCCGAAGCTCTGGAAACACCATATATTTT. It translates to CASSRGRRSSGNTIYF.